The table lists the clone carrying this T cell receptor (beta chain) with a few counts. Its antigen is unknown. From germline, CDR1 is KGHDR and CDR2 SFDVKD. With 7 bases removed from V and 2 bases from J, the gap between germline ends came to 10 bases. The CDR3 has 13 amino acids. Once obtained from cultured CD4+ T cells, the DNA was sequenced using the Oncomine TCR Beta short-read assay. Investigators isolated genomic DNA from cultured CD4+ T cells. Using its own MiXCR run on the PCR reads, TCRdb lists one record per CDR3 protein. The sample includes 15,000 or so distinct CDR3 sequences, about 29% of them seen just once. Treatment: approximately nine-day PBMC culture with coronavirus spike peptide pools or control peptides (ViraFEST assay). The data were obtained in a study of vaccination and CD4 T cells after COVID-19.

The sequence was obtained from a human donor with COVID-19. The chain links TRBV24-1 to TRBJ1-2; D may be TRBD1 (5 bases). The sample comprised cultured CD4+ T cells from blood. In DNA form, the CDR3 reads TGTGCCACCAGCCCAGGGAGAAACTATGGCTACACCTTC. Its protein is CATSPGRNYGYTF.